This TCR beta chain was profiled in a study of cytomegalovirus exposure and HLA in healthy donors. Healthy bone marrow donors made up the donors. The PCR was carried out with 60 Vbeta primers and 13 Jbeta primers. Profiling relied on immunoSEQ multiplex PCR, and the TCRdb table lists in-frame clones only, not all of them. The sample carries some 65,000 clones, 68% recorded once. The CDR3 extends over 14 amino acids. Germline V CDR1 and CDR2: SEHNR, FQNEAQ (reference sequence). J lost 3 bases, V lost 6 bases, and 7 bases had no gene match. In the case of this clone: Its antigen remains unknown.

Study-level results: Earlier analysis found most TCR beta V segments productive about 87% or about 30% of the time. Under in vitro conditions, a few CMV-associated chains were confirmed as specific for CMV antigens.

This TCR derives from a woman in her 30s in good health and CMV-seronegative. V usage is TRBV7-9 and J usage is TRBJ1-1, with 7 bases identical to TRBD1. Sequenced sample: PBMCs. The DNA of the CDR3 is TGTGCCAGCAGGCTAATTCAGGGGGACACTGAAGCTTTCTTT. Residues: CASRLIQGDTEAFF.